Included here is one TCR beta chain sequence, with context. The antigen this receptor binds is unknown. No per-base quality is available; no much larger clone lies one base away. Here V drops 1 base and J drops 1 base, and the junction holds 5 bases not matched to any gene. The germline V gene yields SGHVS for CDR1 and FQNEAQ for CDR2. From cysteine to phenylalanine, the CDR3 is 16 amino acids long. Here the CDR3 DNA is all that survives: 48 bases in frame from base 1. This entry belongs to a study of blood T cells in healthy people across ages (dated by TCRdb to the mid-2010s). A note on the overall study: Template switching captured roughly one uniquely barcoded TCR beta cDNA molecule per two T cells in model experiments. Donors were grouped into four age groups: young (average roughly 15 years), middle-aged (less than 40), aged (around 62) and long-lived (approximately 81). To avoid experimental bias, donors of different ages were randomly spread across the sequencing lanes. For two donors (one aged 18 to 30 and one aged 80 or older), the study analyzed two additional independent replicas of 1 million unique cDNA reads from the same blood draw. Using deep sequencing normalized with unique cDNA molecular identifiers, the study measured how TCR beta repertoire diversity changes with age.

Donors were roughly 40 systemically healthy Caucasian individuals from Russia aged roughly 6 to 95 years. Each donor gave 8 to 10 milliliters of peripheral blood, collected into EDTA-treated Vacutainer tubes. Ficoll-Paque density-gradient centrifugation was used to isolate PBMCs, with at least 6.5 million obtained per sample. Trizol reagent was used to extract total RNA from the PBMCs, yielding at least 5.5 micrograms per sample. The percentages of naive CD45RAhigh/CD27high T cells were determined by flow cytometry on a PBMC aliquot from every donor. Library prep was done by 5' RACE. Instrument used: Illumina HiSeq 2500. The second PCR ran for roughly 7 to 11 cycles and used a J-beta primer mix along with a sample-barcoded 5' primer. A template-switch 5' adaptor carrying 12 random nucleotides introduced a unique molecular identifier onto each TCR beta cDNA molecule. Each sample yielded at least 2.5 million CDR3-containing paired-end reads. First-strand cDNA was synthesized from all RNA with the Mint cDNA synthesis kit, primed by a TRBC-specific oligonucleotide. Following uracil-DNA glycosylase treatment, a first 18-cycle PCR with universal primers M1SS and BC2_uni_R was performed on all cDNA. Per the source publication's procedure: For normalization, 1 million high-quality reads were randomly selected from each sample, with every read carrying a distinct molecular identifier. Reads with shared molecular identifiers were discarded instead of being binned into consensus sequences. CDR3 identification, clonotype clustering and error correction used MiTCR with a Q25 quality threshold and the strictest error-elimination algorithm. Lower-bound total TCR beta diversity was estimated with a nonparametric unseen species model using Euler transformation. Using fastp at Q25 and MiXCR, TCRdb reprocessed the public reads and kept productive beta chains. Duplicate CDR3 protein sequences are folded into a single record with the most common DNA and genes. TCRdb's processing, not the authors' own work, is the source of the V and J calls. The sample table contains approximately 900,000 distinct CDR3 sequences; only one count was recorded for 48% of them. The leading ten clones occupy around 15% of the sample.

General findings and caveats noted by the study authors: Since profiling was done on bulk unsorted PBMCs, naive and antigen-experienced compartments could not be conclusively compared. A strong correlation was found between observed TCR beta diversity and the percentage of naive T cells measured by flow cytometry. Compared with the aged group, more naive CD4+ T cells, fewer expanded clones and increased TCR diversity were shown by the long-lived group, suggesting age selection. Observed TCR beta diversity per million T cells fell roughly linearly with age, and a significant reduction was already apparent by age approximately 41. Estimates of total diversity based on one million sequenced T cells were regarded as lower bounds and as underestimates. Because donor CMV infection status was unknown, age-related changes in expanded clonotypes were potentially confounded.

Specimen: blood. The V and J genes are TRBV7-8 and TRBJ1-2, and 8 bases in between align with TRBD1. The receptor was derived from a man aged 25-45 years in good health. The DNA reads as follows: TGTGCCAGCAGCTTAGGAAGGACAGGGAATAACTATGGCTACACCTTC. Its amino acids are CASSLGRTGNNYGYTF. This CDR3, with the reference TRBV7-8 and TRBJ1-2 proteins standing in past its ends, gives the full variable domain GAGVSQSPRYKVAKRGQDVALRCDPISGHVSLFWYQQALGQGPEFLTYFQNEAQLDKSGLPSDRFFAERPEGSVSTLKIQRTQQEDSAVYLCASSLGRTGNNYGYTFGSGTRLTVV.